This T cell receptor (beta chain) was identified in a study of T cell repertoires in cytomegalovirus infection. This clonotype occurred many times. Its specificity is unknown. Study-wide results and limits: Predominance within the ex vivo response was attributable to HLA-C-restricted CMV-specific TCR beta clonotypes.

The CDR3 has 12 residues. Germline V gene sequence: CDR1 SEHNR, CDR2 FQNEAQ (reference sequence). The V gene lost 5 bases and the J gene lost 6 bases, with 10 bases spanning the gap. MiXCR, applied by TCRdb to the reads, yields one record per CDR3 protein. The repertoire has approximately 750,000 distinct CDR3 sequences, 35% of them found once; the top ten carry around 2.8%. V gene TRBV7-9 combines with J gene TRBJ1-1, with TRBD1 as a possible D gene (5 bases). The specimen was PBMCs. The TCR originated in a human donor in good health (CMV status not recorded). Some clones in this sample may be carry-over from other donors' samples. The chain's CDR3 is CASSLRDSEAFF. Here the CDR3 DNA reads TGTGCCAGCAGCCTCCGGGACTCTGAAGCTTTCTTT.